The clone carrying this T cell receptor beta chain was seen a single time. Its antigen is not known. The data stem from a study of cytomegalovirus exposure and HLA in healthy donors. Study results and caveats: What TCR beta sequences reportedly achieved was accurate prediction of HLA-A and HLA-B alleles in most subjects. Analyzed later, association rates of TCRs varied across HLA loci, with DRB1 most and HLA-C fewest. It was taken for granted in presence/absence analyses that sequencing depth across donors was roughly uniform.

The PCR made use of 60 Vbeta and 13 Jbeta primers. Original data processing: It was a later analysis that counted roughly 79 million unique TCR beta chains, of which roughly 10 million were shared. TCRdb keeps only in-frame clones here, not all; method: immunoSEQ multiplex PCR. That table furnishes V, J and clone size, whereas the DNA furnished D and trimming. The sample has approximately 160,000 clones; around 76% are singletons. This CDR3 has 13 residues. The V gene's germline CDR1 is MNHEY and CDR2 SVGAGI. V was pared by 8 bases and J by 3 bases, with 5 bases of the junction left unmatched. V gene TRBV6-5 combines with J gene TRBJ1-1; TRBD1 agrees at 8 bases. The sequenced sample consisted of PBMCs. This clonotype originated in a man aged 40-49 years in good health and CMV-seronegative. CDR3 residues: CASGQGLDTEAFF. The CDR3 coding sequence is TGTGCCAGCGGACAGGGACTTGACACTGAAGCTTTCTTT.